This T cell receptor (beta chain) appears in the sequencing data of a study of blood T cell repertoires in COVID-19. In the study's own analysis: Nucleated cell number was recorded as an estimate derived from reference gene primer amplification. The repertoire was sequenced with immunoSEQ multiplex PCR; TCRdb's copy has only in-frame clones and lacks some. That table supplies the V and J calls and clone size; D and trimming were determined from the DNA. This sample has fewer than 250,000 clones, with 65% to 85% found just once. Germline CDR1 reads MNHEY; CDR2 reads SVGAGI. The CDR3 is 15 amino acids. Trimming cost V 6 bases and J 4 bases; bases outside gene matches: 8.

Sequenced sample: peripheral blood. This sequence joins TRBV6-5 and TRBJ2-2; 7 nucleotides agree with TRBD1. The clonotype comes from a middle-aged man with active or convalescent COVID-19. DNA of the CDR3: TGTGCCAGCAGAGAGCAACCAGGGGGCACCGGGGAGCTGTTTTTT. It codes for CASREQPGGTGELFF.